This TCR beta chain stems from a study of T cell repertoires in cytomegalovirus infection. The overall study: From public TCR beta signatures came an indication of both CMV infection and matching HLA type.

This clonotype was picked up many times. TCRdb processed the reads anew with MiXCR; each CDR3 protein has one entry. The sample shows some 280,000 distinct CDR3 sequences, roughly an eighth of them seen only once. This CDR3 region has 13 residues. Trimming stripped 7 bases from V and 3 bases from J, with 12 bases between. The gene calls are TRBV12-3 or TRBV12-4 and TRBJ1-1; tentative D call: TRBD1 (6 bases). This receptor was identified in a human donor in good health (CMV status not recorded). Some clones in this sample may be carry-over from other donors' samples. Sequenced material: PBMCs. The CDR3 DNA sequence: TGTGCCAGCACAGGGGTAGCCGACACTGAAGCTTTCTTT. It specifies CASTGVADTEAFF.